Shown below are 22 T cell receptor beta chains from a single sample sequenced in a study of shared T cell receptors in the human thymus. Profiling relied on immunoSEQ multiplex PCR, and the TCRdb table lists in-frame clones only, not all of them. The profile covers about 540,000 clones, with approximately 80% appearing a single time and 0.01% to 0.015% taken by the ten largest. The data were also submitted as part of a second study, on human thymus T cells.

The sequencing input was thymocytes. The receptors here all came from a boy under two years old with a congenital heart defect.

The rearrangement uses TRBV21-1 and TRBJ2-7; the table's D call TRBD2 went unverified against the DNA. TRBV21-1 is noted as a pseudogene. The CDR3 is 15 residues long. DNA of the CDR3: TGTGCCAGCACCGGCGGGGGCATGGGGGAGGGCGAGCAGTACTTC. It translates to CASTGGGMGEGEQYF.

This rearrangement joins TRBV7-2 to TRBJ1-2, with 7 nucleotides matching TRBD1. J lost 6 bases, V lost 4 bases, and 8 bases had no gene match. The CDR3 has 14 amino acids. Per germline, CDR1 SGHTA and CDR2 FQGNSA. CDR3 sequence reads: CASSSWTGGDGYTF. CDR3 DNA: TGTGCCAGCAGCTCGTGGACAGGAGGAGATGGCTACACCTTC.

This chain links TRBV29-1 with TRBJ2-7, with TRBD2 matching over 11 bases. Losses at the gene ends were 6 bases for V and 3 bases for J; bases not matched to a gene: 25. Looked up from germline, CDR1 is SQVTM and CDR2 is ANQGSEA. CDR3 size: 20 residues. The CDR3 coding sequence is TGCAGCGTACGAAGCCGGGACGCAGGGGCTAGCGGGAGGACAGACTACGAGCAGTACTTC. This codes for CSVRSRDAGASGRTDYEQYF.

The CDR3 coding sequence is TGTGCCAGCAGCTTAGCGATTGGGCCGCGTGTGGAAAAACTGTTTTTT. Translating it yields CASSLAIGPRVEKLFF. The V and J genes are TRBV7-4 and TRBJ1-4; D not resolved. The CDR3 extends over 16 amino acids. V lost 0 bases to trimming and J lost 8 bases, with 16 bases between them. In germline, CDR1 is SGHVT, CDR2 SQSDAQ.

The chain employs TRBV7-6 and TRBJ2-3; 11 bases are shared with TRBD2. The CDR3 is made up of 17 amino acids. CDR1 is SGHVS, CDR2 FNYEAQ, per germline. The junction had 5 bases not matched to a gene; V was cut back by 3 bases and J by 0 bases. The CDR3 DNA follows: TGTGCCAGCAGCTTCGCTAGCGGGAGGCCGAGCACAGATACGCAGTATTTT. Amino acid sequence: CASSFASGRPSTDTQYF.

This clone was picked up one time. This chain uses TRBV4-3 with TRBJ1-1; D is perhaps TRBD1 (5 bases). Germline V gives CDR1 LGHNA, CDR2 YSLEER. Trimming took off 0 bases at V and 1 base at J, with 9 bases between the two ends. The CDR3 covers 15 residues. CDR3 residues: CASSQDPGGNTEAFF. CDR3 bases: TGCGCCAGCAGCCAAGATCCGGGGGGGAACACTGAAGCTTTCTTT.

This clone showed up just once. The chain couples TRBV10-1 to TRBJ2-3; 9 positions match TRBD2. The CDR3 loop spans 15 amino acids. The V gene's germline CDR1 is WNHNN and CDR2 SYGVQD (reference sequence). The trim removed 6 bases at V and 4 bases at J, leaving 8 bases unmatched. The CDR3 sequence is CASSPGTSKADTQYF. CDR3 bases: TGCGCCAGCAGCCCGGGGACTAGCAAAGCAGATACGCAGTATTTT.

The rearrangement links TRBV20-1 to TRBJ2-3; D perhaps matches TRBD2 (5 bases). Germline V gives CDR1 DFQATT, CDR2 SNEGSKA (reference sequence). The CDR3 runs 11 residues. The V end lost 5 bases, the J end lost 4 bases, and 7 bases lay between the germline ends. In DNA form, the CDR3 reads TGCAGTGCTTCAGCGGCAGATACGCAGTATTTT. Translated, it gives CSASAADTQYF.

The count of this clone is one. J is TRBJ2-3 and V is TRBV5-4; 8 nucleotides agree with TRBD2. Germline V lookup: CDR1 SGHNT, CDR2 YYREEE (reference sequence). The V and J ends lost 4 bases and 1 base, in that order; junction bases with no gene match: 8. The CDR3 runs 16 residues. CDR3 DNA sequence: TGTGCCAGCAGCCACCAGCGGGAGTGGGGCACAGATACGCAGTATTTT. Protein product: CASSHQREWGTDTQYF.

This rearrangement joins TRBV6-1 to TRBJ2-2, with 9 nucleotides matching TRBD2. In germline, CDR1 is MNHNS, CDR2 SASEGT. The V segment lost 4 bases and the J segment 5 bases; nucleotides outside the gene matches: 8. CDR3 length: 16 amino acids. In DNA, the CDR3 is TGTGCCAGCAGTGGGGTAGCGGGAGTGGAGACCGGGGAGCTGTTTTTT. Amino acids: CASSGVAGVETGELFF.

Only a few counts were recorded for this clone. The V and J genes are TRBV30 and TRBJ2-5; D unresolved. The V gene lost 3 bases and the J gene lost 0 bases, with 8 bases spanning the gap. The germline V gene encodes CDR1 GTSNPN and CDR2 SVGIG (reference sequence). The CDR3 extends over 13 amino acids. The CDR3 DNA reads as TGTGCCTGGAGGGGTCGGGACCAAGAGACCCAGTACTTC. Translation gives CAWRGRDQETQYF.

In this sample, this clone turned up a few times. The gene calls are TRBV4-1 and TRBJ1-3; the match to TRBD1 covers 10 bases. CDR1 is MGHRA, CDR2 YSYEKL, per germline. The CDR3 runs to 16 residues. With V trimmed by 2 bases and J by 4 bases, 5 bases remained unmatched. The CDR3 DNA reads TGCGCCAGCAGCCAAACCGGGACAGGGGACGGAAACACCATATATTTT. Protein: CASSQTGTGDGNTIYF.

This chain uses TRBV30 with TRBJ2-7; 8 bases match TRBD1. CDR3 size: 20 residues. Per the germline V gene, CDR1 is GTSNPN and CDR2 is SVGIG (reference sequence). V dropped 6 bases and J dropped 2; count of bases not matched to a gene: 27. CDR3 nucleotides: TGTGCCTGTAACTCTCTTAGAGGGACAGGACACATACCGGCGGCCTACGAGCAGTACTTC. It yields the protein CACNSLRGTGHIPAAYEQYF. Combining the CDR3 with reference TRBV30 and TRBJ2-7 gives the whole variable domain SQTIHQWPATLVQPVGSPLSLECTVEGTSNPNLYWYRQAAGRGLQLLFYSVGIGQISSEVPQNLSASRPQDRQFILSSKKLLLSDSGFYLCACNSLRGTGHIPAAYEQYFGPGTRLTVT.

This sequence joins TRBV6-1 and TRBJ2-3, with D tentatively TRBD1 (5 bases). Trimming cost V 3 bases and J 4 bases, with 14 bases left between them. The CDR3 totals 15 residues. CDR1 MNHNS and CDR2 SASEGT come from the germline V gene. CDR3 DNA sequence: TGTGCCAGCAGTGACCTGGCAAGGGGTGCAGATACGCAGTATTTT. Residues: CASSDLARGADTQYF.

In DNA, the CDR3 is TGTGCCAGCAGTTTAAGTCGACTAGCGGGCCCATACAATGAGCAGTTCTTC. It codes for CASSLSRLAGPYNEQFF. The gene calls are TRBV28 and TRBJ2-1, with 10 positions matching TRBD2. The germline gives CDR1 MDHEN, CDR2 SYDVKM. J lost 4 bases, V lost 2 bases, and 8 bases had no gene match. The CDR3 covers 17 residues.

The CDR3 DNA reads as TGCGCCAGCAGCCAAGGGGGACTAGGGCACACCGGGGAGCTGTTTTTT. Translation gives CASSQGGLGHTGELFF. J is TRBJ2-2 and V is TRBV4-1; TRBD2 matches 8 bases. This CDR3 is 16 amino acids long. V was clipped by 1 base and J by 3 bases; unmatched bases: 4. CDR1 MGHRA and CDR2 YSYEKL come from the germline V gene.

The gene calls are TRBV15 and TRBJ2-7, with 11 bases that match TRBD2. Germline-derived CDR1 and CDR2 are LNHNV and YYDKDF (reference sequence). This CDR3 spans 21 amino acids. The J segment lost 6 bases and the V segment lost 0 bases, leaving 22 bases of the junction unmatched. In DNA form, the CDR3 reads TGTGCCACCAGCAGAGATTTCGTAGCGGGAGGGCCGGGCCCTAGCTACTCCGAGCAGTACTTC. Its translation: CATSRDFVAGGPGPSYSEQYF.

The chain couples TRBV15 to TRBJ1-2; D is unclear. The CDR3 contains 14 residues. Looked up from germline, CDR1 is LNHNV and CDR2 is YYDKDF (reference sequence). The V and J ends lost 1 base and 3 bases respectively, with 9 bases between them. CDR3 sequence: CATSRVGQHYGYTF. CDR3 nucleotide sequence: TGTGCCACCAGCAGAGTTGGGCAGCACTATGGCTACACCTTC.

This clone was seen just once. This chain joins TRBV30 and TRBJ2-7; D not certain. CDR3 length: 14 amino acids. Deletions cut 2 bases from V and 3 bases from J, with 14 bases between. Looked up from germline, CDR1 is GTSNPN and CDR2 is SVGIG (reference sequence). Here the CDR3 DNA reads TGTGCCTGGAGTCTACCGAAAAAGAACTACGAGCAGTACTTC. Its translation is CAWSLPKKNYEQYF.

The J gene is TRBJ1-5, the V gene TRBV12-5, with TRBD1 matching over 10 bases. CDR1 and CDR2 from the germline V gene are LGHNT and FRNRAP. The CDR3 covers 17 residues. J lost 6 bases, V lost 6 bases, and 14 bases had no gene match. Here the CDR3 DNA reads TGTGCTAGTGGACGGGACAGGGGTCCGGGGTTTGGTCAGCCCCAGCATTTT. It translates to CASGRDRGPGFGQPQHF.

CDR3: CASSLGGPSGNYEQYF. The DNA of the CDR3 is TGTGCCAGCAGCTTAGGAGGTCCTAGCGGGAACTACGAGCAGTACTTC. The chain has TRBV7-9 and TRBJ2-7, with TRBD2 matching 9 bases. V shed 1 base and J 3 bases; nucleotides not matched to a gene: 7. In germline, CDR1 is SEHNR, CDR2 FQNEAQ (reference sequence). This CDR3 is built from 16 residues.

This rearrangement joins TRBV27 to TRBJ2-3; possible D gene TRBD1, 5 bases. The CDR3 has 17 amino acids. Per the germline V gene, CDR1 is MNHEY and CDR2 is SMNVEV (reference sequence). Trimming removed 6 bases from V and 0 bases from J, with 19 bases in between. CDR3 bases: TGTGCCAGCAGCCCTACGGACGGACAACCTAGCACAGATACGCAGTATTTT. Encoded protein: CASSPTDGQPSTDTQYF.